What follows is one T cell receptor (beta chain) and its context. Profiled with immunoSEQ multiplex PCR; TCRdb holds only in-frame clones, not every one. Of a few hundred thousand clones in the sample, around 90% were seen once. The data stem from a study of blood T cell repertoires in COVID-19. Study information: From T cells, B-cell-depleted T cells, or PBMCs came the material, which was cDNA or gDNA.

The ends lost 3 bases at V and 7 bases at J; junction bases unmatched: 11. The germline V gene has CDR1 SEHNR and CDR2 FQNEAQ (reference sequence). The CDR3 length is 15 residues. J is TRBJ1-2 and V is TRBV7-9; 7 nucleotides line up with TRBD1. The TCR originated in a man between 60 and 75 years old with acute or convalescent COVID-19. The sequenced sample was peripheral blood. The CDR3 loop is CASSFLGSTGVGYTF. The CDR3 region has the DNA TGTGCCAGCAGCTTTCTGGGCTCCACAGGGGTTGGCTACACCTTC.